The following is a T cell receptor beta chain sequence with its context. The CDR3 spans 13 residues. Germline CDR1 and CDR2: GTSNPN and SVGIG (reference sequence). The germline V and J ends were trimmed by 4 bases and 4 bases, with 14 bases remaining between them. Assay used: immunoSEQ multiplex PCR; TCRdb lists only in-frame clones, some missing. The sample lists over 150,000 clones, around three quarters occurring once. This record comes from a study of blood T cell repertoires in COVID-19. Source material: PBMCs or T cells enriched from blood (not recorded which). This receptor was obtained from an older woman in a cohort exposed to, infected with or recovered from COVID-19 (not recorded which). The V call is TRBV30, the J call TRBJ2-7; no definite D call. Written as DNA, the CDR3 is TGTGCCTGGACCCCTGGCACTATATACGAGCAGTACTTC. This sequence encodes CAWTPGTIYEQYF.